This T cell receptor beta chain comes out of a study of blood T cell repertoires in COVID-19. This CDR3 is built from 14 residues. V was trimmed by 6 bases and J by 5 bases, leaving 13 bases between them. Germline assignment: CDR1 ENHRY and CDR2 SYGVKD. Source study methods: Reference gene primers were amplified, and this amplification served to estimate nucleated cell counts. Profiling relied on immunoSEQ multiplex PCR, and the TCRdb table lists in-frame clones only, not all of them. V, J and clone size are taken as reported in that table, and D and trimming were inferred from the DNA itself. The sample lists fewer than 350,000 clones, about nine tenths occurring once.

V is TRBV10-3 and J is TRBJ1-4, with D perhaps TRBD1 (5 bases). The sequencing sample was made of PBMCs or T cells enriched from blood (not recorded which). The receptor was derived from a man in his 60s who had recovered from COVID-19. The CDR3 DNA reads TGTGCCATCAGACCCGCAGGGCAGAATGAAAAACTGTTTTTT. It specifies CAIRPAGQNEKLFF.